What follows are 4 T cell receptor delta chains derived from one specimen sequenced in a study of gammadelta T cells in human blood. TCRdb made new clone calls on the RT-PCR reads using CATT. The data contain some 810 delta-chain clones, around 35% of them singletons. The sample consisted of Vgamma9Vdelta2 gamma-delta T cells from infant blood. These receptors were obtained from a human donor.

In regard to this clone: A far larger clone is a single base away, which makes a read error likely. This sequence joins TRDV2 and TRDJ3, with TRDD3 identical over 8 bases. The J gene, not given by TCRdb, was assigned here from a germline match of the nucleotide sequence. Germline CDR1 and CDR2: GEAIGNYY and EKD. The CDR3 runs 18 residues. CDR3 in DNA: TGTGCCTGTGATTACTGGGGGTCCAGCTCCTGGGACGCCCGACAGATGTTTTTC. As protein: CACDYWGSSSWDARQMFF.

This clone was detected a few times. A far larger clone is one nucleotide away, so this likely arose from a read error. The sample carries other DNA sequences with the same CDR3. The chain joins TRDV2 to TRDJ3; tentative D call: TRDD3 (6 bases). The CDR3 spans 16 residues. Per the germline V gene, CDR1 is GEAIGNYY and CDR2 is EKD. The chain's CDR3 is CACDTWDTWDTRQMFF. CDR3 coding DNA: TGTGCATGTGACACCTGGGATACCTGGGACACCCGACAGATGTTTTTC.

There are a few counts of this clone. This sequence is one base from a far larger clone and is likely a read error. The V gene is TRDV2, the J gene TRDJ3; 8 bases are a match to TRDD3. The CDR3 totals 23 residues. The trim removed 3 bases at V and 4 bases at J, leaving 25 bases unmatched. In germline, CDR1 is GEAIGNYY, CDR2 EKD. The CDR3 sequence is CACDSVGTGGRFDPVWDTRQMFF. The CDR3 coding sequence is TGTGCCTGTGACTCCGTCGGTACTGGGGGTCGATTCGACCCTGTGTGGGACACCCGACAGATGTTTTTC.

In this sample, this clone turned up once. The chain employs TRDV2 and TRDJ3; 7 bases align to TRDD3. The J gene, left out of TCRdb, was set here by checking the DNA against germline. J gave up 2 bases and V 0 bases, and 9 bases lay outside the gene matches. The CDR3 sequence is 19 residues long. Per the germline V gene, CDR1 is GEAIGNYY and CDR2 is EKD. The CDR3 DNA follows: TGTGCCTGTGACACCGTACCGGGGGATTACCCCTGGGACACCCGACAGATGTTTTTC. Translation: CACDTVPGDYPWDTRQMFF.